These T cell receptor beta chains were read from a single sample in a study of T cell repertoires in cytomegalovirus infection. TCRdb independently ran MiXCR on the reads; one entry per CDR3 protein. The sample carries 500,000 to 600,000 distinct CDR3 sequences, approximately 15% recorded once. Sequencing input: CD8+ T cells from PBMCs. The receptors derive from a human donor in good health (CMV status not recorded). Some clones in this sample may be carry-over from other donors' samples. CDR3s include the opening cysteine and the closing phenylalanine or tryptophan. Each record gives: clone size, J gene, V gene, D gene, CDR3 protein, CDR3 DNA. A D gene is named only where the DNA matches it firmly. Clone size is given for some rows only: seen once, a few or many times, or a class if the clone is expanded.

clone_size: many
j_call: TRBJ1-5
v_call: TRBV10-3
d_call: .
cdr3_aa: CAISEIGVEGGGNQPQHF
cdr3_nt: TGTGCCATCAGTGAGATCGGGGTTGAGGGAGGGGGCAATCAGCCCCAGCATTTT

clone_size: many
j_call: TRBJ1-1
v_call: TRBV7-8
d_call: TRBD1
cdr3_aa: CASSRQGTEAFF
cdr3_nt: TGTGCCAGCAGTCGACAGGGCACTGAAGCTTTCTTT

clone_size: .
j_call: TRBJ2-5
v_call: TRBV5-6
d_call: .
cdr3_aa: CASSFGDRKETQYF
cdr3_nt: TGTGCCAGCAGCTTTGGAGACAGAAAAGAGACCCAGTACTTC

clone_size: .
j_call: TRBJ2-1
v_call: TRBV9
d_call: .
cdr3_aa: CASSVEGRSYNEQFF
cdr3_nt: TGTGCCAGCAGCGTAGAGGGGAGGTCCTACAATGAGCAGTTCTTC

clone_size: .
j_call: TRBJ2-5
v_call: TRBV28
d_call: TRBD2
cdr3_aa: CASSSPIDSVASGGETQYF
cdr3_nt: TGTGCCAGCAGTTCCCCTATTGACTCAGTGGCGAGCGGGGGGGAGACCCAGTACTTC

clone_size: few
j_call: TRBJ2-2
v_call: TRBV5-6
d_call: .
cdr3_aa: CASSLVYFAGELFF
cdr3_nt: TGTGCCAGCAGCTTGGTCTATTTCGCCGGGGAGCTGTTTTTT

clone_size: many
j_call: TRBJ2-7
v_call: TRBV7-9
d_call: .
cdr3_aa: CASSVGTEEQYF
cdr3_nt: TGTGCCAGCAGCGTAGGGACCGAAGAGCAGTACTTC

clone_size: few
j_call: TRBJ2-1
v_call: TRBV14
d_call: .
cdr3_aa: CASSPWGSNEQFF
cdr3_nt: TGTGCCAGCAGCCCCTGGGGGTCGAATGAGCAGTTCTTC

clone_size: many
j_call: TRBJ2-7
v_call: TRBV7-9
d_call: .
cdr3_aa: CASRGRRIYEQYF
cdr3_nt: TGTGCCAGCCGTGGCAGGAGGATCTACGAGCAGTACTTC

clone_size: .
j_call: TRBJ2-2
v_call: TRBV28
d_call: .
cdr3_aa: CASRSGASSVGELFF
cdr3_nt: TGTGCCAGCAGAAGTGGGGCCTCCTCGGTCGGGGAGCTGTTTTTT

clone_size: .
j_call: TRBJ2-5
v_call: TRBV27
d_call: .
cdr3_aa: CASSFGRTTETQYF
cdr3_nt: TGTGCCAGCAGTTTTGGTCGGACTACAGAGACCCAGTACTTC

clone_size: few
j_call: TRBJ1-6
v_call: TRBV19
d_call: .
cdr3_aa: CASSMGTTNSPLHF
cdr3_nt: TGTGCCAGTAGTATGGGGACGACGAATTCACCCCTCCACTTT

clone_size: .
j_call: TRBJ1-1
v_call: TRBV10-3
d_call: .
cdr3_aa: CAISEPRKKVEAFF
cdr3_nt: TGTGCCATCAGTGAGCCTAGGAAGAAAGTTGAAGCTTTCTTT

clone_size: .
j_call: TRBJ2-3
v_call: TRBV4-1
d_call: TRBD2
cdr3_aa: CASSHPRTSGATNTQYF
cdr3_nt: TGCGCCAGCAGCCATCCCAGGACTAGCGGGGCTACCAATACGCAGTATTTT

clone_size: few
j_call: TRBJ1-3
v_call: TRBV12-3/TRBV12-4
d_call: .
cdr3_aa: CASSEDSRNTIYF
cdr3_nt: TGTGCCAGCAGCGAGGACAGCCGAAACACCATATATTTT

clone_size: .
j_call: TRBJ2-4
v_call: TRBV20-1
d_call: TRBD2
cdr3_aa: CSATGTSRNIQYF
cdr3_nt: TGCAGTGCCACCGGGACTAGTAGGAACATTCAGTACTTC

clone_size: many
j_call: TRBJ1-1
v_call: TRBV7-8
d_call: .
cdr3_aa: CASSPGLSGSSMNTEAFF
cdr3_nt: TGTGCCAGCAGCCCCGGCCTTTCGGGGTCTTCAATGAACACTGAAGCTTTCTTT

clone_size: many
j_call: TRBJ1-1
v_call: TRBV11-2
d_call: TRBD1
cdr3_aa: CASSLWAGGAGTEAFF
cdr3_nt: TGTGCCAGCAGCTTATGGGCAGGGGGCGCGGGCACTGAAGCTTTCTTT

clone_size: .
j_call: TRBJ1-2
v_call: TRBV12-3/TRBV12-4
d_call: .
cdr3_aa: CASSRNHPFYGYTF
cdr3_nt: TGTGCCAGCAGCCGAAACCACCCTTTTTATGGCTACACCTTC

clone_size: many
j_call: TRBJ2-6
v_call: TRBV7-6
d_call: TRBD1
cdr3_aa: CASSPWTGGLSGANVLTF
cdr3_nt: TGTGCCAGCAGCCCATGGACAGGGGGCCTCTCTGGGGCCAACGTCCTGACTTTC

clone_size: many
j_call: TRBJ2-1
v_call: TRBV4-1
d_call: .
cdr3_aa: CASSPPMVYEQFF
cdr3_nt: TGCGCCAGCAGCCCCCCTATGGTCTATGAGCAGTTCTTC

clone_size: many
j_call: TRBJ2-7
v_call: TRBV7-9
d_call: .
cdr3_aa: CASSSSTAAYEQYF
cdr3_nt: TGTGCCAGCAGCTCCTCGACAGCAGCGTACGAGCAGTACTTC

clone_size: .
j_call: TRBJ2-1
v_call: TRBV2
d_call: TRBD2
cdr3_aa: CASSEARRASGGLYNEQFF
cdr3_nt: TGTGCCAGCAGTGAAGCGAGGAGGGCTAGCGGGGGCCTTTACAATGAGCAGTTCTTC

clone_size: many
j_call: TRBJ2-7
v_call: TRBV4-1
d_call: .
cdr3_aa: CASSLYDLLSYEQYF
cdr3_nt: TGCGCCAGCAGCCTTTACGACCTCCTCTCCTACGAGCAGTACTTC

clone_size: many
j_call: TRBJ1-1
v_call: TRBV7-8
d_call: TRBD1
cdr3_aa: CASSRGVGQMNTEAFF
cdr3_nt: TGTGCCAGCAGCCGGGGGGTGGGACAGATGAACACTGAAGCTTTCTTT

clone_size: many
j_call: TRBJ1-1
v_call: TRBV12-3/TRBV12-4
d_call: .
cdr3_aa: CASSPEASEAFF
cdr3_nt: TGTGCCAGCAGCCCAGAGGCGTCTGAAGCTTTCTTT

clone_size: .
j_call: TRBJ1-1
v_call: TRBV19
d_call: .
cdr3_aa: CASSIDPVGYTEAFF
cdr3_nt: TGTGCCAGTAGTATAGATCCGGTAGGGTACACTGAAGCTTTCTTT

clone_size: many
j_call: TRBJ2-7
v_call: TRBV7-2
d_call: TRBD2
cdr3_aa: CASSSGLEYEQYF
cdr3_nt: TGTGCCAGCAGCTCCGGACTAGAATACGAGCAGTACTTC

clone_size: .
j_call: TRBJ2-1
v_call: TRBV20-1
d_call: .
cdr3_aa: CSATEGNEQFF
cdr3_nt: TGCAGTGCTACCGAGGGGAATGAGCAGTTCTTC

clone_size: .
j_call: TRBJ2-7
v_call: TRBV10-3
d_call: .
cdr3_aa: CAISTLDFYEQYF
cdr3_nt: TGTGCCATCAGTACTTTGGACTTCTACGAGCAGTACTTC

clone_size: few
j_call: TRBJ2-3
v_call: TRBV12-3/TRBV12-4
d_call: .
cdr3_aa: CASILGGADTQYF
cdr3_nt: TGTGCCAGCATCCTAGGGGGGGCAGATACGCAGTATTTT

clone_size: .
j_call: TRBJ1-2
v_call: TRBV12-3/TRBV12-4
d_call: .
cdr3_aa: CASLGNSTPYGYTF
cdr3_nt: TGTGCCAGCTTGGGGAACAGTACGCCCTATGGCTACACCTTC

clone_size: .
j_call: TRBJ1-1
v_call: TRBV27
d_call: .
cdr3_aa: CASFYSVRGEAFF
cdr3_nt: TGTGCCAGCTTCTATAGCGTTAGGGGTGAAGCTTTCTTT

clone_size: many
j_call: TRBJ1-1
v_call: TRBV12-3/TRBV12-4
d_call: .
cdr3_aa: CASSLREGARTEAFF
cdr3_nt: TGTGCCAGCAGTTTGAGAGAAGGGGCGCGCACTGAAGCTTTCTTT

clone_size: many
j_call: TRBJ2-3
v_call: TRBV6-6
d_call: .
cdr3_aa: CASSPLRQASTDTQYF
cdr3_nt: TGTGCCAGCAGCCCCCTTCGGCAGGCCAGCACAGATACGCAGTATTTT

clone_size: many
j_call: TRBJ1-2
v_call: TRBV6-5
d_call: .
cdr3_aa: CASSQLGGDYGYTF
cdr3_nt: TGTGCCAGCAGCCAACTGGGGGGAGACTATGGCTACACCTTC

clone_size: many
j_call: TRBJ2-7
v_call: TRBV7-2
d_call: .
cdr3_aa: CASSQGEQYF
cdr3_nt: TGTGCCAGCAGCCAGGGCGAGCAGTACTTC

clone_size: many
j_call: TRBJ2-3
v_call: TRBV24-1
d_call: .
cdr3_aa: CATSNEGSGRTDTQYF
cdr3_nt: TGTGCCACCTCAAACGAGGGTAGCGGTCGCACAGATACGCAGTATTTT

clone_size: many
j_call: TRBJ2-2
v_call: TRBV7-8
d_call: .
cdr3_aa: CASSSLGTGELFF
cdr3_nt: TGTGCCAGCAGCTCTTTGGGGACCGGGGAGCTGTTTTTT

clone_size: .
j_call: TRBJ2-7
v_call: TRBV27
d_call: .
cdr3_aa: CASISTVSYEQYF
cdr3_nt: TGTGCCAGCATTTCAACAGTCTCCTACGAGCAGTACTTC

clone_size: many
j_call: TRBJ1-1
v_call: TRBV12-3/TRBV12-4
d_call: .
cdr3_aa: CASSFSGRGDTEAFF
cdr3_nt: TGTGCCAGCAGTTTTAGCGGCCGAGGGGACACTGAAGCTTTCTTT

clone_size: few
j_call: TRBJ1-1
v_call: TRBV3-1
d_call: .
cdr3_aa: CASSPAGLFGAFF
cdr3_nt: TGTGCCAGCAGCCCCGCGGGACTCTTCGGAGCTTTCTTT

clone_size: many
j_call: TRBJ2-3
v_call: TRBV7-8
d_call: .
cdr3_aa: CASSLDLLWEDTFTDTQYF
cdr3_nt: TGTGCCAGCAGCTTAGACCTTTTATGGGAGGACACCTTCACAGATACGCAGTATTTT

clone_size: many
j_call: TRBJ2-2
v_call: TRBV27
d_call: .
cdr3_aa: CASSLWGAPTGELFF
cdr3_nt: TGTGCCAGCAGTTTATGGGGGGCCCCCACCGGGGAGCTGTTTTTT

clone_size: many
j_call: TRBJ1-1
v_call: TRBV7-9
d_call: .
cdr3_aa: CASRVRDMMNTEAFF
cdr3_nt: TGTGCCAGCAGGGTTCGGGACATGATGAACACTGAAGCTTTCTTT

clone_size: few
j_call: TRBJ2-7
v_call: TRBV7-9
d_call: .
cdr3_aa: CASSSGTGTQSYEQYF
cdr3_nt: TGTGCCAGCAGCTCAGGTACCGGGACGCAATCCTACGAGCAGTACTTC

clone_size: .
j_call: TRBJ1-2
v_call: TRBV28
d_call: .
cdr3_aa: CASRSRAFYGYTF
cdr3_nt: TGTGCCAGCAGGTCCCGGGCCTTCTATGGCTACACCTTC

clone_size: .
j_call: TRBJ2-5
v_call: TRBV27
d_call: .
cdr3_aa: CASSSLGRETQYF
cdr3_nt: TGTGCCAGCAGTTCGCTAGGGAGAGAGACCCAGTACTTC

clone_size: once
j_call: TRBJ1-2
v_call: TRBV2
d_call: .
cdr3_aa: CATDLQEEDGYTF
cdr3_nt: TGTGCCACCGACCTCCAGGAGGAAGATGGCTACACCTTC

clone_size: few
j_call: TRBJ1-1
v_call: TRBV2
d_call: .
cdr3_aa: CASSQRGRRKRHTEAFF
cdr3_nt: TGTGCCAGCAGCCAAAGAGGACGGAGAAAACGTCACACTGAAGCTTTCTTT

clone_size: few
j_call: TRBJ1-2
v_call: TRBV4-1
d_call: TRBD1
cdr3_aa: CASSRLQGANYGYTF
cdr3_nt: TGCGCCAGCAGCCGCCTACAGGGGGCTAACTATGGCTACACCTTC

clone_size: many
j_call: TRBJ1-5
v_call: TRBV27
d_call: .
cdr3_aa: CASRDRYSNQPQHF
cdr3_nt: TGTGCCAGTAGAGACCGTTATAGCAATCAGCCCCAGCATTTT

clone_size: many
j_call: TRBJ2-2
v_call: TRBV9
d_call: .
cdr3_aa: CASSVGTGELFF
cdr3_nt: TGTGCCAGCAGCGTAGGGACCGGGGAGCTGTTTTTT

clone_size: many
j_call: TRBJ2-3
v_call: TRBV7-2
d_call: .
cdr3_aa: CASSLAGFVTDTQYF
cdr3_nt: TGTGCCAGCAGCTTAGCTGGATTTGTTACAGATACGCAGTATTTT

clone_size: .
j_call: TRBJ2-7
v_call: TRBV9
d_call: .
cdr3_aa: CASSVEGSASYEQYF
cdr3_nt: TGTGCCAGCAGCGTAGAAGGTAGCGCCTCTTACGAGCAGTACTTC

clone_size: many
j_call: TRBJ2-3
v_call: TRBV7-3
d_call: .
cdr3_aa: CASSSAGLTDTQYF
cdr3_nt: TGTGCCAGCAGCTCTGCGGGTCTCACAGATACGCAGTATTTT

clone_size: .
j_call: TRBJ1-2
v_call: TRBV7-9
d_call: .
cdr3_aa: CASSSLFFGYTF
cdr3_nt: TGTGCCAGCAGCTCTCTTTTCTTCGGGTACACCTTC

clone_size: .
j_call: TRBJ2-3
v_call: TRBV25-1
d_call: TRBD2
cdr3_aa: CATASGRGDTQYF
cdr3_nt: TGTGCCACCGCGAGCGGGAGGGGAGATACGCAGTATTTT

clone_size: .
j_call: TRBJ1-2
v_call: TRBV6-5
d_call: .
cdr3_aa: CASSSGPSYGYTF
cdr3_nt: TGTGCCAGCAGCTCCGGGCCCAGCTATGGCTACACCTTC